These T cell receptor beta chains were read from a single sample in a study of T cell changes during pregnancy in multiple sclerosis. Here immunoSEQ multiplex PCR was the method, and the copy in TCRdb shows in-frame clones only, minus some. The sample has more than 15,000 clones; approximately 87% are singletons. Source: CD8+ T cells from peripheral blood mononuclear cells, taken in the third trimester of pregnancy. The receptors here all came from a female donor in good health, enrolled as a control in a pregnancy study. Both conserved end residues are part of each CDR3. Each record gives: J gene, D gene, clone size, V gene, CDR3 DNA, CDR3 protein. A D gene is named only where the DNA matches it firmly. Not all rows give a size; the values are once, few, many and, for expanded clones, a class.

>TRBJ1-1|.|.|TRBV16
TGTGCCAGCAGCCTGCCAAGCCCGGCTGAAGCTTTCTTT
CASSLPSPAEAFF
>TRBJ1-6|.|.|TRBV7-6
TGTGCCAGCAGCGAAAGCGGGGATTCACCCCTCCACTTT
CASSESGDSPLHF
>TRBJ2-7|.|.|TRBV14
TGTGCCAGCAGCCAAGCCCTAAGGGGCGAGCAGTACTTC
CASSQALRGEQYF
>TRBJ2-2|.|.|TRBV7-9
TGTGCCAGCAGCTCCCTCCCAGGGGCGGACACCGGGGAGCTGTTTTTT
CASSSLPGADTGELFF
>TRBJ2-3|TRBD2|.|TRBV7-2
TGTGCCAGCAGCGTCACTAGCGGACCAACAGATACGCAGTATTTT
CASSVTSGPTDTQYF
>TRBJ2-7|TRBD2|.|TRBV27
TGTGCCAGCAAAACCCGGGGCAGGGAGGGCGAGCAGTACTTC
CASKTRGREGEQYF
>TRBJ2-1|TRBD2|.|TRBV7-6
TGTGCCAGCAGCGTAGCGGGGGGTTCCTACAATGAGCAGTTCTTC
CASSVAGGSYNEQFF
>TRBJ2-6|.|.|TRBV21-1
TGTGCCAGCAGCAAAGTGAGGGGAGGGGGGACATTTTATGGCCTGACTTTC
CASSKVRGGGTFYGLTF
>TRBJ2-2|TRBD1|.|TRBV5-6
TGTGCCAGCAGCCCGGGGACAGGGTATCTTACCGGGGAGCTGTTTTTT
CASSPGTGYLTGELFF
>TRBJ2-2|.|.|TRBV6-4
TGTGCCAGCAGTGAGACGGGGGACACCGGGGAGCTGTTTTTT
CASSETGDTGELFF
>TRBJ1-4|.|.|TRBV27
TGTGCCAGCAGTTTATCGTCAGGGCTTAATGAAAAACTGTTTTTT
CASSLSSGLNEKLFF
>TRBJ2-1|.|.|TRBV4-3
TGCGCCAGCAGCCAAGGGGAGAACTACAATGAGCAGTTCTTC
CASSQGENYNEQFF
>TRBJ2-2|.|.|TRBV5-6
TGTGCCAGCAGCTTGTGGACGGGGATGAACACCGGGGAGCTGTTTTTT
CASSLWTGMNTGELFF
>TRBJ1-6|TRBD1|.|TRBV5-1
TGCGCCAGCAGCTCGGGACAGGGGGGCGGTAATTCACCCCTCCACTTT
CASSSGQGGGNSPLHF
>TRBJ2-7|.|.|TRBV6-5
TGTGCCAGCAGTTTGGGCCAGAATTACGAGCAGTACTTC
CASSLGQNYEQYF
>TRBJ1-2|TRBD1|.|TRBV30
TGTGCCTGGAGTCCGCGACAGGGGGCGCTGGGCGACTATGGCTACACCTTC
CAWSPRQGALGDYGYTF
>TRBJ2-5|TRBD2|once|TRBV5-8
TGTGCCAGCAGCCCCACCGGTTGGAGCGGGGAAGAGACCCAGTACTTC
CASSPTGWSGEETQYF
>TRBJ2-7|TRBD2|.|TRBV9
TGTGCCAGCAGCGCGAGTAGCGGGATGGGTAGCGAGCAGTACTTC
CASSASSGMGSEQYF
>TRBJ2-3|.|.|TRBV29-1
TGCAGCGCCCTCGGGCAGGGCCTCACAGATACGCAGTATTTT
CSALGQGLTDTQYF
>TRBJ2-7|TRBD2|.|TRBV5-3
TGTGCCAGAAGCTTGGAGCGGGGGTACGAGCAGTACTTC
CARSLERGYEQYF
>TRBJ1-5|.|large|TRBV5-3
TGTGCCAGAAGCTTGGCCGTGGGAGACGGCAATCAGCCCCAGCATTTT
CARSLAVGDGNQPQHF
>TRBJ1-4|.|.|TRBV7-2
TGTGCCAGCAGCCACACAGGGTACCTTATTAATGAAAAACTGTTTTTT
CASSHTGYLINEKLFF